This T cell receptor (beta chain) was recorded in a study of blood T cell repertoires in COVID-19 (dated by TCRdb to the early 2020s). With regard to the full study: Collaborator samples came from the United States, Italy and Spain and covered acute and convalescent phases of COVID-19. The prospective study material was composed of cDNA or gDNA derived from T cells, B-cell-depleted T cells, or PBMCs. Subjects who had been exposed to COVID-19, were actively infected with it, or had recovered from it provided the deeply sampled blood TCRbeta repertoires that made up the dataset. The repertoires were made available in a free public database intended to serve as a resource for research on the immune response to SARS-CoV-2. The samples were drawn from two sources: the first 160 participants of the ongoing ImmuneRACE study, and 1,000 to 1,500 subjects contributed by 6 global collaborators. A de-identified subject ID, COVID-19 status, age in years and sex were almost always included in the sample metadata. HLA class I and class II types, where available, came from metadata supplied by the sample provider rather than from assay-based typing. Beyond this particular receptor, the publication reports: How much clinical and demographic metadata was included differed by source and by participant, and the metadata was provided uncurated.

Each collaborating institution followed its own protocols to collect whole blood in K2EDTA tubes. For TCRbeta analysis, collaborators shipped samples as frozen whole blood, isolated PBMCs, or DNA extracted from either of those sample types. For this clone: Its antigen is unknown. It has no much larger one-base neighbor in the sample; base qualities were not kept.

Trimming takes 2 bases from V and 3 bases from J, and the germline ends sit 10 bases apart. CDR1 and CDR2, looked up from the germline V gene, are SGHRS and YFSETQ. From the cysteine up to the phenylalanine, the CDR3 has a length of 14 residues. Just CDR3 DNA is preserved here, 42 bases in frame from base 1. TCRbeta CDR3 regions were amplified from genomic DNA using the immunoSEQ Assay, a bias-controlled multiplex PCR. The paper's processing steps were these. The number of nucleated cells in each sample was estimated by amplification of reference gene primers within the assay. To quantify the absolute abundance of each unique TCRbeta CDR3 rearrangement, sequence reads were collapsed and filtered. For each sample, productive Simpson clonality was calculated as the square root of Simpson's diversity index over productive rearrangements. As stored in TCRdb, this immuneACCESS dataset retains in-frame rearrangements with V and J assigned. A fraction of the clones does not appear; measured against another copy, unresolved V genes explain less than half of the discrepancy, and the remainder lacks a known reason. V, J and clone size were drawn from that table, and D and trimming were deduced from the DNA. The sample yields over 20,000 clones; approximately 86% were counted once. The leading ten clones occupy about 32% of the sample.

The TCR was taken from a human donor in a cohort sampled during active COVID-19. The sequencing sample was made of peripheral blood. The V and J genes are TRBV5-1 and TRBJ2-3; D gene: possibly TRBD1, on 6 matching bases. DNA sequence: TGCGCCAGCAGCTTTGACGGACAGACAGATACGCAGTATTTT. Its translation is CASSFDGQTDTQYF.